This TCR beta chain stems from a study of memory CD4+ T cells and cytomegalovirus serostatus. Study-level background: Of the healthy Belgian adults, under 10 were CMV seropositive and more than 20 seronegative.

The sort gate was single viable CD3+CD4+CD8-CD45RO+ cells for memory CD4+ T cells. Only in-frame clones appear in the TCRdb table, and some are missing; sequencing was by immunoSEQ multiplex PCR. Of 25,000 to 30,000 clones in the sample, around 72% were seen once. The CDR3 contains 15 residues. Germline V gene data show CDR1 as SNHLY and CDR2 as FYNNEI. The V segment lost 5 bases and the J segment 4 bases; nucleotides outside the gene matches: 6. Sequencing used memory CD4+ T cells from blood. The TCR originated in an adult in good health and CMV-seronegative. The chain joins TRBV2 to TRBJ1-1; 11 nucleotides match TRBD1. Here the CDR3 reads CASSLDRGHGTEAFF. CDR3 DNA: TGTGCCAGCAGTCTGGACAGGGGGCATGGCACTGAAGCTTTCTTT. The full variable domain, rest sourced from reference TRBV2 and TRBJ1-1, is EPEVTQTPSHQVTQMGQEVILRCVPISNHLYFYWYRQILGQKVEFLVSFYNNEISEKSEIFDDQFSVERPDGSNFTLKIRSTKLEDSAMYFCASSLDRGHGTEAFFGQGTRLTVV.